These T cell receptor beta chains were read from a single sample in a study of Ad26.COV2.S vaccination and SARS-CoV-2 variants. Profiled with immunoSEQ multiplex PCR; TCRdb holds only in-frame clones, not every one. The repertoire holds about 400,000 clones, 88% seen once, with approximately 3.7% in the top ten. The source material was peripheral blood, sampled in a trial of Ad26.COV2.S vaccine versus placebo. The receptors shown here come from a person between 18 and 60 years old who received the Ad26.COV2.S COVID-19 vaccine or a placebo. Both conserved end residues are part of each CDR3. Each record gives: V gene, D gene, clone size, J gene, CDR3 DNA, CDR3 protein. A D gene is named only where the DNA matches it firmly. Some rows mark clone size as missing; the rest say once, few, many or name a class of expanded clone.

V gene: TRBV18; D gene: TRBD1; clone size: -; J gene: TRBJ1-3; CDR3 DNA: TGTGCCAGCTCACCCGCCTCAGGGGGGAGCTCTGGAAACACCATATATTTT; CDR3 protein: CASSPASGGSSGNTIYF
V gene: TRBV3-1/TRBV3-2; D gene: -; clone size: -; J gene: TRBJ2-1; CDR3 DNA: TGTGCCAGCAGCCAATTCGGGGGGCGGGGGAATGAGCAGTTCTTC; CDR3 protein: CASSQFGGRGNEQFF
V gene: TRBV11-2; D gene: -; clone size: -; J gene: TRBJ2-5; CDR3 DNA: TGTGCCAGCAGCTTAGTAGGATCCCAAGAGACCCAGTACTTC; CDR3 protein: CASSLVGSQETQYF
V gene: TRBV14; D gene: TRBD1; clone size: once; J gene: TRBJ1-4; CDR3 DNA: TGTGCCAGCAGCCCACAGGGGGCGATTGAAAAACTGTTTTTT; CDR3 protein: CASSPQGAIEKLFF
V gene: TRBV21-1; D gene: -; clone size: -; J gene: TRBJ1-6; CDR3 DNA: TGTGCCAGCAGCATAGGACAGTATAATTCACCCCTCCACTTT; CDR3 protein: CASSIGQYNSPLHF
V gene: TRBV5-1; D gene: -; clone size: -; J gene: TRBJ2-1; CDR3 DNA: TGCGCCAGCAGCACCGAGGGGAATGAGCAGTTCTTC; CDR3 protein: CASSTEGNEQFF
V gene: TRBV20-1; D gene: TRBD1; clone size: -; J gene: TRBJ2-5; CDR3 DNA: TGCAGTGCTAGTCGGGACAGGGGAAACTTCCAGTACTTC; CDR3 protein: CSASRDRGNFQYF
V gene: TRBV4-1; D gene: -; clone size: -; J gene: TRBJ2-2; CDR3 DNA: TGCGCCAGCAGCCAAGATAAAGGGTTTGGGGAGCTGTTTTTT; CDR3 protein: CASSQDKGFGELFF
V gene: TRBV27; D gene: -; clone size: -; J gene: TRBJ2-7; CDR3 DNA: TGTGCCAGCAGTTTATTAGCAGGGACCTACGAGCAGTACTTC; CDR3 protein: CASSLLAGTYEQYF
V gene: TRBV27; D gene: -; clone size: -; J gene: TRBJ1-2; CDR3 DNA: TGTGCCAGCTCCAACACGGTTGGTAACTATGGCTACACCTTC; CDR3 protein: CASSNTVGNYGYTF
V gene: TRBV19; D gene: -; clone size: once; J gene: TRBJ1-1; CDR3 DNA: TGTGCCAGTAGGCAGGGTTCTGAAGCTTTCTTT; CDR3 protein: CASRQGSEAFF